Below, 17 T cell receptor beta chains from the same sample are listed, as sequenced in a study of T cell repertoires in cytomegalovirus infection. For these receptors, no antigen is known. TCRdb recomputed calls from the reads with MiXCR, one row per CDR3 protein. Of approximately 990,000 distinct CDR3 sequences in the sample, approximately 31% were seen once. The specimen was cultured CD8+ T cells from PBMCs, collected from culture after CMV antigen stimulation. Receptor source: a human donor in good health (CMV status not recorded). Some clones in this sample may be carry-over from other donors' samples.

V is TRBV7-4 and J is TRBJ2-7; D not resolved. CDR1 is SGHVT, CDR2 SQSDAQ, per germline. The V end lost 6 bases, the J end lost 4 bases, and 19 bases lay between the germline ends. This CDR3 is built from 15 residues. CDR3 residues: CASSLTGPSLYEQYF. The DNA for the CDR3 is TGTGCCAGCAGTCTCACCGGACCCTCCTTATACGAGCAGTACTTC. Full variable domain (remainder filled in from reference TRBV7-4 and TRBJ2-7): GAGVSQSPRYKVAKRGRDVALRCDSISGHVTLYWYRQTLGQGSEVLTYSQSDAQRDKSGRPSGRFSAERPERSVSTLKIQRTEQGDSAVYLCASSLTGPSLYEQYFGPGTRLTVT.

This clonotype has just a few counts. The chain uses TRBV4-1 and TRBJ2-7; 8 positions agree with TRBD1. The germline CDR1 and CDR2 sequences are MGHRA and YSYEKL. V was clipped by 5 bases and J by 0 bases; unmatched bases: 6. This CDR3 is 15 amino acids long. CDR3 sequence: CASSGTGSASYEQYF. The CDR3 DNA follows: TGCGCCAGCAGCGGGACAGGCTCGGCCTCCTACGAGCAGTACTTC.

Notes on this clonotype: A much larger clone sits a single nucleotide away, making a read error possible. The chain joins TRBV7-9 to TRBJ1-2; weak D call: TRBD1 (5 bases). The CDR3 covers 16 residues. CDR1 and CDR2 (germline): SEHNR, FQNEAQ (reference sequence). Trimming took off 5 bases at V and 6 bases at J, with 22 bases between the two ends. The CDR3 DNA sequence: TGTGCCAGCAGCGATCGGGACGACCATTACACTGATGGCTACACCTTC. Its translation: CASSDRDDHYTDGYTF. The variable domain in full, completed from reference TRBV7-9 and TRBJ1-2, reads DTGVSQNPRHKITKRGQNVTFRCDPISEHNRLYWYRQTLGQGPEFLTYFQNEAQLEKSRLLSDRFSAERPKGSFSTLEIQRTEQGDSAMYLCASSDRDDHYTDGYTFGSGTRLTVV.

The chain has TRBV19 and TRBJ2-1; 7 bases align to TRBD2. CDR3 length: 16 residues. Germline V gives CDR1 LNHDA, CDR2 SQIVND (reference sequence). The V gene end was trimmed by 6 bases and the J gene end by 4 bases; junction bases not matched to a gene: 12. This chain's CDR3 is CASSQGGLADYNEQFF. CDR3 DNA sequence: TGTGCCAGTAGCCAGGGAGGTCTAGCGGATTACAATGAGCAGTTCTTC.

This clonotype was observed a handful of times. The genes are TRBV6-2 or TRBV6-3 and TRBJ2-1, with D hard to call. The CDR3 contains 12 residues. V was trimmed by 3 bases and J by 8 bases, leaving 8 bases between them. Germline V gene lookup returns CDR1 MNHEY and CDR2 SVGEGT. CDR3 bases: TGTGCCAGCAGTTATAATGGTTATGAGCAGTTCTTC. The encoded protein is CASSYNGYEQFF.

The chain uses TRBV7-2 and TRBJ1-5, with D tentatively TRBD1 (5 bases). Germline V gene data show CDR1 as SGHTA and CDR2 as FQGNSA. The CDR3 consists of 16 residues. The germline V and J ends were trimmed by 1 base and 4 bases, with 14 bases remaining between them. The CDR3 bases are TGTGCCAGCAGCTTAGTTTTACAGGACCTTAATCAGCCCCAGCATTTT. Its protein is CASSLVLQDLNQPQHF.

This clonotype was detected many times. One junction end does not reproduce the germline sequence, and a read error may be involved. The V call is TRBV4-1, the J call TRBJ2-3; D is ambiguous. Germline CDR1 reads MGHRA; CDR2 reads YSYEKL. The CDR3 runs 11 residues. The DNA of the CDR3 is TGTGCCAGCAGCCAGACAGATACGCAGTATTTT. As protein: CASSQTDTQYF.

This clonotype was counted between two and nine times. The chain recombines TRBV27 with TRBJ1-2; 8 positions agree with TRBD1. Germline lookup yields CDR1 MNHEY and CDR2 SMNVEV (reference sequence). There are 12 residues in the CDR3. Trimming at V came to 10 bases and at J to 7 bases, leaving 8 bases not matched to a gene. CDR3 bases: TGTGCCACCCTGGACAGGGTTCGTGGCTACACCTTC. Encoded protein: CATLDRVRGYTF.

The chain combines TRBV27 with TRBJ1-1; perhaps TRBD1 as D (5 bases). CDR3 size: 11 residues. The V gene's germline CDR1 is MNHEY and CDR2 SMNVEV (reference sequence). V lost 7 bases and J 9 bases, leaving 12 bases between the germline ends. The CDR3 loop is CASIQGPKAFF. Here the CDR3 DNA reads TGTGCCAGCATCCAGGGCCCTAAAGCTTTCTTT.

At least ten counts were recorded for this clonotype. The chain joins TRBV7-6 to TRBJ2-7; 10 nucleotides agree with TRBD1. From germline, CDR1 is SGHVS and CDR2 FNYEAQ. The CDR3 has 16 amino acids. After removal of 2 bases from V and 2 bases from J, the junction contained 6 bases not matched to a gene. The CDR3 loop reads CASSLTPGQGTYEQYF. In nucleotides, the CDR3 is TGTGCCAGCAGCTTAACCCCGGGACAGGGGACCTACGAGCAGTACTTC.

This clonotype was found many times. The CDR3 sequence is CASTGTRVTDTQYF. The CDR3 DNA is TGTGCCAGCACCGGGACTAGGGTCACAGATACGCAGTATTTT. This chain links TRBV7-2 with TRBJ2-3; 8 bases are a match to TRBD2. There are 14 residues in the CDR3. The ends lost 7 bases at V and 2 bases at J; junction bases unmatched: 5. Per the germline V gene, CDR1 is SGHTA and CDR2 is FQGNSA.

The chain couples TRBV7-6 to TRBJ1-1, with 12 bases matching TRBD1. Germline CDR1 SGHVS, CDR2 FNYEAQ. With 2 bases clipped from V and 6 bases from J, the junction kept 10 bases outside the gene matches. This CDR3 has 17 amino acids. CDR3 nucleotides: TGTGCCAGCAGCTTACGGGACAGGGGGCGTTATGGCGCTGAAGCTTTCTTT. Its protein is CASSLRDRGRYGAEAFF.

The chain is built from TRBV7-9 and TRBJ2-3, with D perhaps matching TRBD2 (7 bases). There are 15 residues in the CDR3. Germline values: CDR1 SEHNR, CDR2 FQNEAQ (reference sequence). V shed 4 bases and J shed 4 bases, with 15 bases lying between them. The DNA for the CDR3 is TGTGCCAGCAGCTCACCCTGGGGGGGGCCAGATACGCAGTATTTT. Translated, it gives CASSSPWGGPDTQYF.

This clonotype was detected many times. The rearrangement links TRBV19 to TRBJ1-6, with D possibly being TRBD1 (5 bases). V gave up 4 bases and J gave up 10 bases, with 8 bases separating them. The CDR3 consists of 12 residues. Germline V CDR1 and CDR2: LNHDA, SQIVND (reference sequence). In nucleotides, the CDR3 is TGTGCCAGTAGTAGGGGGGGATCACCCCTCCACTTT. Protein: CASSRGGSPLHF. Full variable domain (rest looked up from reference TRBV19 and TRBJ1-6): DGGITQSPKYLFRKEGQNVTLSCEQNLNHDAMYWYRQDPGQGLRLIYYSQIVNDFQKGDIAEGYSVSREKKESFPLTVTSAQKNPTAFYLCASSRGGSPLHFGNGTRLTVT.

As regards this clonotype: One base away lies a much larger clone, so this may be a sequencing read error. The V gene is TRBV7-2, the J gene TRBJ2-7, with 7 positions matching TRBD2. From germline, CDR1 is SGHTA and CDR2 FQGNSA. CDR3 length: 17 amino acids. In nucleotides, the CDR3 is TGTGCCAGCAGCATTCCAGGGTTCAGGACTAGGGATAGGGAGCGGTACTTC. Translating it yields CASSIPGFRTRDRERYF.

V and J are TRBV10-3 and TRBJ2-5; D gene uncertain. The CDR3 length is 14 residues. The V and J ends lost 0 bases and 2 bases respectively, with 7 bases between them. The V gene's germline CDR1 is ENHRY and CDR2 SYGVKD. The CDR3 is CAISESQRQETQYF. The CDR3 DNA follows: TGTGCCATCAGTGAGTCACAGAGACAAGAGACCCAGTACTTC.

This clonotype was observed once. J is TRBJ2-7 and V is TRBV29-1, with a possible D match to TRBD2 (6 bases). V lost 7 bases, J lost 1 base, and 20 bases lay in between. CDR1 is SQVTM, CDR2 ANQGSEA, per germline. CDR3 size: 15 residues. The CDR3 sequence is CSAVLRGSPSYEQYF. The CDR3, as DNA: TGCAGCGCTGTGTTACGGGGGAGCCCTTCCTACGAGCAGTACTTC.